The present TCR beta chain was sequenced within a study of blood T cells in healthy people across ages. The study's findings and limits: Age brought a roughly linear fall in TCR beta diversity measured per million T cells. Conclusively comparing naive with antigen-experienced cells was impossible with unsorted PBMCs.

Sample-barcoded 5' priming and a J-beta primer mix drove a second PCR of about 7 to 11 cycles. MiXCR was run by TCRdb on the 5' RACE reads, yielding one entry per CDR3 protein. The table lists nearly 1 million distinct CDR3 sequences, roughly 47% of them singletons, with about a fifth in the top ten. On this clonotype: Its specificity is unknown.

The germline V gene has CDR1 DFQATT and CDR2 SNEGSKA (reference sequence). Germline trimming cut 5 bases from V and 6 bases from J; bases unmatched to any gene: 9. This CDR3 has 14 amino acids. The V call is TRBV20-1, the J call TRBJ2-1, with 8 nucleotides matching TRBD1. Input material: blood. The source of this sequence is a woman in her sixties in good health. CDR3 nucleotides: TGCAGTGCTTGGACAGGGTTTTCTCTCAATGAGCAGTTCTTC. Its translation: CSAWTGFSLNEQFF.